This T cell receptor beta chain was sequenced for a study of regulatory T cells in long-lasting Graves disease. Study-wide findings and caveats: It was possible that the small sample size reduced accuracy. It was in persistent disease that TRBV28, TRBJ1-2 and TRBJ2-5 were favored.

The trim removed 4 bases at V and 3 bases at J, leaving 4 bases unmatched. Looked up from germline, CDR1 is DFQATT and CDR2 is SNEGSKA (reference sequence). The CDR3 length is 13 residues. This clonotype occurred a few times. The antigen remains unidentified. Arm-PCR with iRepertoire HTBI primers amplified the CDR3 regions for these TCR beta libraries. TCRdb itself ran the multiplex PCR reads through MiXCR, one entry per CDR3 protein. Among approximately 250,000 distinct CDR3 sequences listed, approximately 20% were seen once. As to time point: newly diagnosed GD, antithyroid drugs for less than 3 months. Preparation of the TCR library used RNA extracted from PBMCs.

The receptor was derived from a female donor with Graves disease. This sample comprised peripheral blood mononuclear cells (PBMCs), obtained at new diagnosis, from a patient treated with antithyroid drugs. The V call is TRBV20-1, the J call TRBJ1-1, with 8 bases that match TRBD1. CDR3 residues: CSATQGADTEAFF. The CDR3 DNA is TGCAGTGCTACTCAGGGGGCGGACACTGAAGCTTTCTTT.